The rows below give T cell receptor beta chains drawn from one sample of a study of blood T cell repertoires in COVID-19. Measured with immunoSEQ multiplex PCR; TCRdb has only the in-frame clones, and not every one. The sample carries roughly 280,000 clones, almost 90% recorded once. The sequenced sample consisted of peripheral blood. These receptor sequences come from a woman aged 25-40 years with COVID-19, enrolled during active disease. Each CDR3 is given with its conserved first and last residue.

j_call: TRBJ2-3
v_call: TRBV7-8
cdr3_aa: CASSLRDRGDTQYF

j_call: TRBJ1-2
v_call: TRBV4-1
cdr3_aa: CASSQGPSKGDYGYTF

j_call: TRBJ1-1
v_call: TRBV6-6
cdr3_aa: CASSYSWSDTEAFF

j_call: TRBJ2-7
v_call: TRBV15
cdr3_aa: CATSRDIGSYEQYF

j_call: TRBJ1-2
v_call: TRBV27
cdr3_aa: CASQRQGDYGYTF

j_call: TRBJ2-2
v_call: TRBV7-9
cdr3_aa: CASSRTGASGELFF

j_call: TRBJ2-1
v_call: TRBV5-1
cdr3_aa: CASSLGRGQTYNEQFF

j_call: TRBJ1-2
v_call: TRBV6-5
cdr3_aa: CASRRDILLGGYTF

j_call: TRBJ1-1
v_call: TRBV3-1/TRBV3-2
cdr3_aa: CASSQPNRAEAFF

j_call: TRBJ2-3
v_call: TRBV24-1
cdr3_aa: CATSDPSTDSTDTQYF

j_call: TRBJ1-1
v_call: TRBV18
cdr3_aa: CASSPLSRTVNTEAFF

j_call: TRBJ2-3
v_call: TRBV14
cdr3_aa: CASSPQGYGTDTQYF

j_call: TRBJ2-5
v_call: TRBV7-2
cdr3_aa: CASSLGKESQYF

j_call: TRBJ2-1
v_call: TRBV24-1
cdr3_aa: CATKGYNEQFF

j_call: TRBJ2-2
v_call: TRBV2
cdr3_aa: CASSEARNTGELFF

j_call: TRBJ1-5
v_call: TRBV7-9
cdr3_aa: CASNRDSSNQPQHF

j_call: TRBJ2-5
v_call: TRBV7-9
cdr3_aa: CAGQVEETQYF

j_call: TRBJ2-7
v_call: TRBV4-1
cdr3_aa: CASSQEARYEQYF

j_call: TRBJ1-5
v_call: TRBV21-1
cdr3_aa: CASSLGNRPTQPQHF

j_call: TRBJ2-3
v_call: TRBV7-3
cdr3_aa: CASSYNGGDTDTQYF

j_call: TRBJ2-5
v_call: TRBV4-1
cdr3_aa: CASSQYLQDYQETQYF

j_call: TRBJ2-1
v_call: TRBV5-1
cdr3_aa: CASSLNGRVSYNEQFF

j_call: TRBJ2-5
v_call: TRBV11-3
cdr3_aa: CASSPMGGPGETQYF

j_call: TRBJ2-1
v_call: TRBV5-4
cdr3_aa: CASSLGGRGIEQFF

j_call: TRBJ2-5
v_call: TRBV6-2/TRBV6-3
cdr3_aa: CASSWSLSRWETQYF

j_call: TRBJ2-7
v_call: TRBV19
cdr3_aa: CASSIGGSYEQYF

j_call: TRBJ2-7
v_call: TRBV7-2
cdr3_aa: CASSSRTSGIEQYF

j_call: TRBJ2-5
v_call: TRBV5-4
cdr3_aa: CASSPETSGQETQYF

j_call: TRBJ1-3
v_call: TRBV18
cdr3_aa: CASSPTGSSGNTIYF

j_call: TRBJ2-1
v_call: TRBV7-3
cdr3_aa: CASSLQGVNEQFF

j_call: TRBJ1-3
v_call: TRBV9
cdr3_aa: CASSASSSPGQGAQVGSGNTIYF

j_call: TRBJ1-2
v_call: TRBV2
cdr3_aa: CGFGVNYGYTF

j_call: TRBJ2-7
v_call: TRBV14
cdr3_aa: CASSLTSGGPHRYEQYF

j_call: TRBJ1-1
v_call: TRBV24-1
cdr3_aa: CATSDRGYTEAFF

j_call: TRBJ1-1
v_call: TRBV7-9
cdr3_aa: CASTLSGTPTEAFF

j_call: TRBJ2-7
v_call: TRBV20-1
cdr3_aa: CSASFSSDSYEQYF

j_call: TRBJ1-6
v_call: TRBV19
cdr3_aa: CASSILANSPLHF

j_call: TRBJ2-7
v_call: TRBV5-1
cdr3_aa: CASSLSTVYEQYF

j_call: TRBJ2-3
v_call: TRBV4-1
cdr3_aa: CASSQGTGHTDTQYF

j_call: TRBJ2-1
v_call: TRBV3-1/TRBV3-2
cdr3_aa: CASSQGDSRSSYNEQFF

j_call: TRBJ1-1
v_call: TRBV5-1
cdr3_aa: CASSLQGNTEAFF

j_call: TRBJ2-1
v_call: TRBV14
cdr3_aa: CASSQEAGFSNEQFF

j_call: TRBJ2-1
v_call: TRBV18
cdr3_aa: CASSPPGAQVYNEQFF

j_call: TRBJ1-2
v_call: TRBV11-2
cdr3_aa: CASSSGSGQIRSKQVYTF

j_call: TRBJ1-2
v_call: TRBV7-8
cdr3_aa: CASSQGTAQLTF

j_call: TRBJ1-6
v_call: TRBV19
cdr3_aa: CASRVGSSYNSPLHF